This TCR beta chain derives from a study of regulatory T cells in long-lasting Graves disease. The CDR3 extends over 13 amino acids. The germline CDR1 and CDR2 sequences are MNHEY and SMNVEV (reference sequence). The V and J ends lost 0 bases and 2 bases respectively, with 4 bases between them. Many counts were recorded for this clonotype. Building of the TCR beta libraries involved iRepertoire HTBI primers and Arm-PCR of CDR3 regions. TCRdb itself ran the multiplex PCR reads through MiXCR, one entry per CDR3 protein. This sample has about 500,000 distinct CDR3 sequences, with 15% to 20% found just once. Time point given: newly diagnosed GD, antithyroid drugs for less than 3 months. Researchers made the TCR library from RNA that was extracted from PBMCs. Each of the patients was recruited from an endocrinology department situated in Xi'an, China. These data are also associated with another study on T cells in Graves' hyperthyroidism and ophthalmopathy.

The receptor comes from a man aged 35 to 55 with Graves disease. The chain carries TRBV27 and TRBJ2-5; no definite D call. The sample consisted of peripheral blood mononuclear cells (PBMCs), taken at new diagnosis, from a patient treated with antithyroid drugs. CDR3 in DNA: TGTGCCAGCAGTTTATCGTCTCAAGAGACCCAGTACTTC. Residues: CASSLSSQETQYF.